This T cell receptor beta chain is from a study of blood T cell repertoires in COVID-19. Whole-study context: Material from acute and convalescent COVID-19 was sourced from the United States, Italy and Spain. Sources were T cells, B-cell-depleted T cells, or PBMCs; the material itself was cDNA or gDNA.

Under the authors' procedure: How many nucleated cells were present was estimated from reference gene primer amplification. Sequencing used immunoSEQ multiplex PCR; TCRdb keeps in-frame clones, though not all of them. V, J and clone size were drawn from that table, and D and trimming were deduced from the DNA. Among 95,000 to 110,000 clones listed, 90% to 95% were seen once. This CDR3 spans 14 amino acids. Germline CDR1 is GTSNPN and CDR2 is SVGIG (reference sequence). The trim removed 0 bases at V and 8 bases at J, leaving 2 bases unmatched. The TCR comes from a human donor in a cohort sampled during active COVID-19. The sequencing input was peripheral blood. This rearrangement joins TRBV30 to TRBJ2-1; 12 nucleotides agree with TRBD1. The CDR3 nucleotides read TGTGCCTGGAGTGTTGGGACAGGGGGCGATGAGCAGTTCTTC. It specifies CAWSVGTGGDEQFF.